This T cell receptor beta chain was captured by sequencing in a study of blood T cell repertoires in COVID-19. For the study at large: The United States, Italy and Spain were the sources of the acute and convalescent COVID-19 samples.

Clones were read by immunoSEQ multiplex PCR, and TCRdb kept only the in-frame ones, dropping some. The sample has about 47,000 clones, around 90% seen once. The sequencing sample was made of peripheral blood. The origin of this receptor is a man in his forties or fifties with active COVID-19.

The CDR3 nucleotides read TGTGCCAGCAGCTCTGTGAACACTGAAGCTTTCTTT. Translated: CASSSVNTEAFF. The genes are TRBV6-6 and TRBJ1-1; D remains ambiguous. CDR3 size: 12 residues. Germline CDR1 MNHNY, CDR2 SVGAGI (reference sequence). The V and J ends lost 6 bases and 0 bases respectively, with 5 bases between them.